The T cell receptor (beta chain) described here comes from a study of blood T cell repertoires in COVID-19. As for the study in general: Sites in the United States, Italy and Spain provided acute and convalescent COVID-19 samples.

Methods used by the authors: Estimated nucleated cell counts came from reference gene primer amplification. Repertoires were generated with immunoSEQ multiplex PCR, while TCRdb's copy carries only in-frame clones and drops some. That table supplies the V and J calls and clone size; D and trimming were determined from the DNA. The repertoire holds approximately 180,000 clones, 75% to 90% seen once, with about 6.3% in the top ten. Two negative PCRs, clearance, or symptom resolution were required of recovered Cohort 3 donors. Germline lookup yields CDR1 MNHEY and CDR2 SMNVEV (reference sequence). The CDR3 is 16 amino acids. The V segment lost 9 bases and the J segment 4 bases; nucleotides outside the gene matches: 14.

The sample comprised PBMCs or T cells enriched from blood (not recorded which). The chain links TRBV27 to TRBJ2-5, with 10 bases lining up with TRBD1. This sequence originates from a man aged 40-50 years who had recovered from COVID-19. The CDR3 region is CASFSPGQGSPETQYF. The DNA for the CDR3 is TGTGCCAGTTTTTCTCCGGGACAGGGGAGTCCAGAGACCCAGTACTTC.